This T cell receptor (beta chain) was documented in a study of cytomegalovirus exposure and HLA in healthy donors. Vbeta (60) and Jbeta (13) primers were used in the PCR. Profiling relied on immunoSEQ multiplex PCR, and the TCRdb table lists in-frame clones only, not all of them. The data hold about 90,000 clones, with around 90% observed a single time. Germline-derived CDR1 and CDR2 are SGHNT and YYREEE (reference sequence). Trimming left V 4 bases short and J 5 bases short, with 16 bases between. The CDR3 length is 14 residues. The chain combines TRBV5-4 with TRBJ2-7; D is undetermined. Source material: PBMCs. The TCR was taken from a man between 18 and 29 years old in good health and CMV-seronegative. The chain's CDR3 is CASSLDPLRNEQYF. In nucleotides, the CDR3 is TGTGCCAGCAGCCTAGACCCGTTACGGAACGAGCAGTACTTC.